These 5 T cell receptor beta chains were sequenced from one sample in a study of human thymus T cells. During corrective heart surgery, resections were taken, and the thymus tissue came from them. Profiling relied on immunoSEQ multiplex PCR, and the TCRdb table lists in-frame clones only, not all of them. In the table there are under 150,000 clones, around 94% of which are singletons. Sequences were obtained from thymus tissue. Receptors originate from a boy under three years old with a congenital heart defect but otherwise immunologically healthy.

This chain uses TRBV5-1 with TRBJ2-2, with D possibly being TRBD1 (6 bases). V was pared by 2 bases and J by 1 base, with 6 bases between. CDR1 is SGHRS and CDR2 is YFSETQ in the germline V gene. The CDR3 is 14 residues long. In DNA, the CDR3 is TGCGCCAGCAGCTTACAGGGGAACACCGGGGAGCTGTTTTTT. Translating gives CASSLQGNTGELFF.

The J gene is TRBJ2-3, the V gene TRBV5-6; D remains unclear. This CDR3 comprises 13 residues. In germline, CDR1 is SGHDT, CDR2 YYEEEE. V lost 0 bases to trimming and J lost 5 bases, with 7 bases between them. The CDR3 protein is CASSLASGDTQYF. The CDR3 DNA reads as TGTGCCAGCAGCTTGGCCTCGGGAGATACGCAGTATTTT.

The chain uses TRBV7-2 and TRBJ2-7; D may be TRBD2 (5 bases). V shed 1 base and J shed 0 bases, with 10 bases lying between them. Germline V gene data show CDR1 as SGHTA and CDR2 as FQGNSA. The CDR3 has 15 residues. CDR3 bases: TGTGCCAGCAGCTTAGGTTGTGGGAGCTCCTACGAGCAGTACTTC. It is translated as CASSLGCGSSYEQYF.

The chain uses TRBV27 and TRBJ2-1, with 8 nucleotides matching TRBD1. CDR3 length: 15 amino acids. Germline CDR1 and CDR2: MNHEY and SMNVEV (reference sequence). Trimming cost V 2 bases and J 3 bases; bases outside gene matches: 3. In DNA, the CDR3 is TGTGCCAGCAGTTTAGCCACAGGGGGCTACAATGAGCAGTTCTTC. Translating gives CASSLATGGYNEQFF.

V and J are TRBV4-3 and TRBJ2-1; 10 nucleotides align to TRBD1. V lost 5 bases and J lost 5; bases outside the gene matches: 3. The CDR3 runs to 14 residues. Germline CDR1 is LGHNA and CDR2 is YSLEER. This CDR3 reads CASSRDRGDNEQFF. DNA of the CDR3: TGCGCCAGCAGCAGGGACAGGGGTGACAATGAGCAGTTCTTC.